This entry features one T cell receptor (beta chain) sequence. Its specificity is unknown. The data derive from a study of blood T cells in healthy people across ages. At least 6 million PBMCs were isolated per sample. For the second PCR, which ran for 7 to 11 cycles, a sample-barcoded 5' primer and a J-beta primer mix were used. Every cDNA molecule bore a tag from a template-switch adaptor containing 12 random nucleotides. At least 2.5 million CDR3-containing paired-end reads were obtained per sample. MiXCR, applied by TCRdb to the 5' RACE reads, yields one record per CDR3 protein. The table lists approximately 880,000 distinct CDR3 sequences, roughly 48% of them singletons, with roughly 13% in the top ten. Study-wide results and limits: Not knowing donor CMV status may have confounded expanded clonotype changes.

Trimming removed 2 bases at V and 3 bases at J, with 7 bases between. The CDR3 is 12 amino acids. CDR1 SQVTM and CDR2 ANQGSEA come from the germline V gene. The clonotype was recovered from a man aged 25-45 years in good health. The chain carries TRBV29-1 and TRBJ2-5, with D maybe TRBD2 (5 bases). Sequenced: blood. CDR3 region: CSVEKAEETQYF. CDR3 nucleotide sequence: TGCAGCGTTGAAAAAGCGGAAGAGACCCAGTACTTC.